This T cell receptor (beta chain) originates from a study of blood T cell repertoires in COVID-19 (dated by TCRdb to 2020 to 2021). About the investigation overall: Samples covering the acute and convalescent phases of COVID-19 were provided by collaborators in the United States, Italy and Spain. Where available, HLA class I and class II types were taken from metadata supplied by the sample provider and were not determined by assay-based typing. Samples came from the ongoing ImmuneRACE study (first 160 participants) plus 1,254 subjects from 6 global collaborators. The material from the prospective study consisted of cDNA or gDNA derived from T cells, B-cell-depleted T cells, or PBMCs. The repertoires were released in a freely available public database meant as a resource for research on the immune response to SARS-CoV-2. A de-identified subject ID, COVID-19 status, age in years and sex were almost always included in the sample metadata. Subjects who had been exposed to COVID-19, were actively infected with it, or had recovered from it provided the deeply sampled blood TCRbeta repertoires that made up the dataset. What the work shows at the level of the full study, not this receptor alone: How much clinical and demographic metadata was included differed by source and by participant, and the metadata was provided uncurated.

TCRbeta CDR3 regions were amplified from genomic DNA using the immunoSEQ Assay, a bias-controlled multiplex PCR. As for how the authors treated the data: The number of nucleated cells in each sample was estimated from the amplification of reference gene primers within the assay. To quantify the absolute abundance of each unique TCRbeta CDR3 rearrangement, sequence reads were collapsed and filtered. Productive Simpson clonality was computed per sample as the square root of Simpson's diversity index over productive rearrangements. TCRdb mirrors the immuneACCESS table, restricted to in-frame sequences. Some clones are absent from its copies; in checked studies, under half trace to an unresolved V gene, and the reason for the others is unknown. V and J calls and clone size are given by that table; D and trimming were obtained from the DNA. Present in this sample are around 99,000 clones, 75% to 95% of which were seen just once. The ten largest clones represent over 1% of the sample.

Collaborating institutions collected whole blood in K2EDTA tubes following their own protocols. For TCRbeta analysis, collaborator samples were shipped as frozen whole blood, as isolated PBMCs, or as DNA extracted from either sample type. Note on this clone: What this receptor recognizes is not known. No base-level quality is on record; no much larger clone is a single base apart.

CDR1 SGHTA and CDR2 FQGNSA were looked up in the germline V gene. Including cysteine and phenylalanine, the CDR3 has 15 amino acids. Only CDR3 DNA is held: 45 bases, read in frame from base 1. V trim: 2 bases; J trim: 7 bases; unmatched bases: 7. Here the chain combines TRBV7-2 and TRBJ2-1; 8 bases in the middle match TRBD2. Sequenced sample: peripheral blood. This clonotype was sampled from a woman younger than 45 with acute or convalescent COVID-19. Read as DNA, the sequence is TGTGCCAGCAGCTTAAACGGGGGGGGAAAGAATGAGCAGTTCTTC. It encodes CASSLNGGGKNEQFF.